Following are 5 T cell receptor beta chains from one sample sequenced in a study of early T cells in non-severe SARS-CoV-2 infection. TCRdb reprocessed the 5' RACE reads with MiXCR, giving one entry per CDR3 protein. The table has around 64,000 distinct CDR3 sequences, about an eighth seen once. This sample comprised whole blood, obtained at baseline. These receptors all come from an adult who was a healthcare worker with PCR-confirmed SARS-CoV-2 infection or an uninfected control (not recorded which).

This clonotype has ten or more counts. The rearrangement links TRBV20-1 to TRBJ2-1; 10 bases are a match to TRBD2. Germline values: CDR1 DFQATT, CDR2 SNEGSKA (reference sequence). With 1 base clipped from V and 10 bases from J, the junction kept 7 bases outside the gene matches. The CDR3 has 14 residues. The CDR3 DNA reads TGCAGTGCTAGAGTAGTAGCGGGAGGTCGCGAGCAGTTCTTC. Amino acids: CSARVVAGGREQFF.

In its sample, this clonotype was seen a few times. This chain connects TRBV12-5 to TRBJ2-7; the D gene is possibly TRBD1 (6 bases). The V gene lost 6 bases and the J gene lost 0 bases, with 9 bases spanning the gap. Germline V gene sequence: CDR1 LGHNT, CDR2 FRNRAP. This CDR3 comprises 13 residues. CDR3 amino acids: CASGRTDSYEQYF. The CDR3 coding sequence is TGTGCTAGTGGCCGGACAGACTCCTACGAGCAGTACTTC.

V is TRBV7-2 and J is TRBJ2-1; unclear D gene. This CDR3 is 15 amino acids long. Trimming stripped 1 base from V and 7 bases from J, with 14 bases between. Germline V gene sequence: CDR1 SGHTA, CDR2 FQGNSA. CDR3 residues: CASSLEAAGRNEQFF. Here the CDR3 DNA reads TGTGCCAGCAGCTTAGAGGCGGCTGGTCGAAATGAGCAGTTCTTC. The full variable domain, rest sourced from reference TRBV7-2 and TRBJ2-1, is GAGVSQSPSNKVTEKGKDVELRCDPISGHTALYWYRQSLGQGLEFLIYFQGNSAPDKSGLPSDRFSAERTGGSVSTLTIQRTQQEDSAVYLCASSLEAAGRNEQFFGPGTRLTVL.

This clonotype was found many times. For the CDR3, the DNA is TGTGCCAGCAGTGAACGGGAGACCCAGTACTTC. It codes for CASSERETQYF. V gene TRBV2 combines with J gene TRBJ2-5; unclear D gene. This CDR3 spans 11 amino acids. V lost 2 bases, J lost 5 bases, and 3 bases lay in between. Germline CDR1 is SNHLY and CDR2 is FYNNEI.

This clonotype was counted a few times. The genes are TRBV6-2 or TRBV6-3 and TRBJ2-3, with 10 bases matching TRBD2. Germline values: CDR1 MNHEY, CDR2 SVGEGT. V trimming: 0 bases; J trimming: 3 bases; junction bases outside the gene matches: 12. The CDR3 sequence is 19 residues long. Here the CDR3 DNA reads TGTGCCAGCAGTTACTCGATATACTCTAGCGGGAGAGATACAGATACGCAGTATTTT. Translated: CASSYSIYSSGRDTDTQYF.